This is a list of T cell receptor beta chains from one sample in a study of OX40 agonist ivuxolimab in advanced cancers. Data came from immunoSEQ multiplex PCR; TCRdb stores just in-frame clones and leaves some out. The sample includes fewer than 90,000 clones, 85% to 95% seen only once; the top ten take 2.5% to 3%. This specimen was CD4+ or CD8+ T cells sorted from blood, taken in a trial of the OX40 agonist ivuxolimab. The receptors derive from an adult with an advanced solid tumor such as melanoma, head and neck, liver or kidney cancer. Both conserved end residues are part of each CDR3. The order of the fields is D gene, J gene, V gene, clone size, CDR3 protein, CDR3 DNA. A D gene is named only where the DNA matches it firmly. Not all rows give a size; the values are once, few, many and, for expanded clones, a class.

>-|TRBJ2-2|TRBV4-2|-
CASSFLSNNGGPNTGELFF
TGTGCCAGCAGCTTCCTATCAAACAACGGGGGGCCGAACACCGGGGAGCTGTTTTTT
>-|TRBJ1-4|TRBV18|-
CASSPGAEKLFF
TGTGCCAGCTCACCCGGGGCCGAAAAACTGTTTTTT
>TRBD2|TRBJ2-1|TRBV27|-
CASSLWASGDNEQFF
TGTGCCAGCAGTTTATGGGCTAGCGGGGACAATGAGCAGTTCTTC
>TRBD1|TRBJ1-2|TRBV7-9|-
CASTTLASGTARNYGYTF
TGTGCCAGCACCACCTTGGCGTCGGGGACAGCTCGTAACTATGGCTACACCTTC
>TRBD1|TRBJ1-4|TRBV28|-
CGTGEEKLFF
TGCGGGACAGGGGAAGAAAAACTGTTTTTT
>-|TRBJ2-7|TRBV27|-
CASSYRDPGDEQYF
TGTGCCAGCTCCTACAGGGACCCAGGGGACGAGCAGTACTTC
>TRBD2|TRBJ2-3|TRBV7-9|once
CASSQGASGTFTDTQYF
TGTGCCAGCAGCCAAGGGGCTAGCGGGACCTTCACAGATACGCAGTATTTT
>-|TRBJ1-2|TRBV4-2|-
CASSQVEVMDYGYTF
TGTGCCAGCAGCCAAGTAGAGGTAATGGACTATGGCTACACCTTC
>-|TRBJ2-1|TRBV7-8|once
CASIPTWLARSNEQFF
TGTGCCAGCATCCCGACATGGCTAGCGCGATCCAATGAGCAGTTCTTC
>-|TRBJ1-1|TRBV29-1|-
CSVTPRQVNTEAFF
TGCAGCGTTACCCCCCGACAGGTGAACACTGAAGCTTTCTTT
>TRBD1|TRBJ2-5|TRBV19|-
CASSNPGQGAETQYF
TGTGCCAGTAGTAATCCGGGACAGGGGGCAGAGACCCAGTACTTC
>TRBD2|TRBJ2-1|TRBV5-1|-
CASSSREARYNEQFF
TGCGCCAGCAGCTCGCGGGAGGCTCGCTACAATGAGCAGTTCTTC
>-|TRBJ2-3|TRBV5-1|-
CASSIMGGPDTQYF
TGCGCCAGCAGCATTATGGGTGGGCCAGATACGCAGTATTTT
>-|TRBJ2-3|TRBV5-1|-
CASSLDPSSTDTQYF
TGCGCCAGCAGCTTGGACCCGTCTAGCACAGATACGCAGTATTTT
>-|TRBJ2-1|TRBV5-1|-
CASSGAGLLSSYNEQFF
TGCGCCAGCAGCGGGGCAGGGTTATTGAGCTCCTACAATGAGCAGTTCTTC
>-|TRBJ1-1|TRBV6-5|-
CASSLWGNTEAFF
TGTGCCAGCAGTTTGTGGGGGAACACTGAAGCTTTCTTT
>TRBD2|TRBJ2-2|TRBV5-1|once
CASARGVINAGELFF
TGCGCCAGCGCACGGGGGGTTATCAATGCCGGGGAGCTGTTTTTT
>TRBD1|TRBJ2-1|TRBV28|-
CASSPLGQGYNEQFF
TGTGCCAGCAGTCCACTTGGACAGGGGTACAATGAGCAGTTCTTC
>-|TRBJ2-1|TRBV4-1|once
CASSQKAFTGGVLNNEQFF
TGCGCCAGCAGCCAAAAAGCCTTCACGGGGGGCGTTTTGAACAATGAGCAGTTCTTC
>TRBD1|TRBJ1-4|TRBV18|-
CASSRLHDRADEKLFF
TGTGCCAGCTCCCGCCTCCACGACAGGGCGGATGAAAAACTGTTTTTT
>-|TRBJ2-5|TRBV5-6|-
CAGSRGETQYF
TGTGCCGGTTCTAGGGGAGAGACCCAGTACTTC
>-|TRBJ1-1|TRBV28|-
CASSSAGDGNTEAFF
TGTGCCAGCAGTTCGGCGGGCGACGGGAACACTGAAGCTTTCTTT
>-|TRBJ2-3|TRBV25-1|-
CASSARDTQYF
TGTGCCAGCAGTGCCAGGGATACGCAGTATTTT
>-|TRBJ2-1|TRBV4-2|-
CASSRGGQVNNEQFF
TGTGCCAGCAGCAGGGGTGGGCAGGTGAACAATGAGCAGTTCTTC
>-|TRBJ2-3|TRBV28|-
CASSFYAAGSTDTQYF
TGTGCCAGCAGTTTTTACGCAGCTGGGAGCACAGATACGCAGTATTTT